The sequence of this T cell receptor (beta chain) was determined in a study of identical twins. This CDR3 contains 12 residues. V lost 6 bases and J lost 6; bases outside the gene matches: 2. CDR1 is SGHRS and CDR2 is YFSETQ in the germline V gene. Study-level points and caveats: The study reached conclusions through statistical analysis that was cross-sectional, not following the same donors. Carriage of fewer insertions was seen in abundant cord blood beta clonotypes, whereas memory repertoires showed none.

Concerning this clonotype itself: The target antigen is unknown.

TCRdb redid the calling of the 5' RACE reads with MiXCR, one entry per CDR3 protein. Altogether 500,000 to 650,000 distinct CDR3 sequences are present, under 25% being singletons, with the ten largest covering approximately 0.49%. These data are also associated with another study on yellow fever vaccine responses in identical twins.

This TCR derives from a woman aged 18 to 35 in good health. The source material was CD4+ T cells sorted from blood. The chain is built from TRBV5-1 and TRBJ2-1; 8 nucleotides match TRBD2. The CDR3 protein is CASTGLANEQFF. The DNA for the CDR3 is TGCGCCAGCACCGGACTAGCCAATGAGCAGTTCTTC.